The source of this TCR beta chain is a study of blood T cell repertoires in COVID-19. Measured with immunoSEQ multiplex PCR; TCRdb has only the in-frame clones, and not every one. The repertoire has 200,000 to 250,000 clones, roughly 84% of them found once; the top ten carry 6% to 9.5%. Germline V gives CDR1 SNHLY, CDR2 FYNNEI. V lost 7 bases to trimming and J lost 4 bases; unmatched junction nucleotides: 6. The CDR3 has 13 amino acids. The chain is built from TRBV2 and TRBJ1-2, with 7 bases aligning to TRBD1. This clonotype originated in a woman between 45 and 65 years old with acute or convalescent COVID-19. Source material: peripheral blood. CDR3 DNA: TGTGCCAGCACGGACAGGATCGGCTATGGCTACACCTTC. This codes for CASTDRIGYGYTF.